The clone carrying this T cell receptor beta chain was seen once. Antigen: not known. It was second doses at about 4 or about 12 weeks that were pooled. This sample was included in a study of T cell responses to AZD1222 COVID-19 vaccine. Trimming took 3 bases from V and 7 from J, leaving 13 bases between them. The CDR3 runs 12 residues. CDR1 DFQATT and CDR2 SNEGSKA come from the germline V gene (reference sequence). General observations from the study: Repertoires were collected only later (after the peak T cell response had occurred). Regions 160-218 and 743-854 held dominance among vaccine-associated CD4 TCRs, which spanned spike.

The table came from immunoSEQ multiplex PCR; TCRdb's copy has only in-frame clones and leaves some out. This sample carries 95,000 to 150,000 clones, around 90% of them seen once, and the ten largest clones take around 2.5%. The source material was peripheral blood, sampled 28 days after the second AZD1222 dose. The gene calls are TRBV20-1 and TRBJ2-7; TRBD1 might be the D (5 bases). This clonotype was sampled from an adult who received the AZD1222 COVID-19 vaccine. CDR3 nucleotide sequence: TGCAGTGCTAGTAGGGGCTTGCGAGAGCAGTACTTC. Protein sequence: CSASRGLREQYF.